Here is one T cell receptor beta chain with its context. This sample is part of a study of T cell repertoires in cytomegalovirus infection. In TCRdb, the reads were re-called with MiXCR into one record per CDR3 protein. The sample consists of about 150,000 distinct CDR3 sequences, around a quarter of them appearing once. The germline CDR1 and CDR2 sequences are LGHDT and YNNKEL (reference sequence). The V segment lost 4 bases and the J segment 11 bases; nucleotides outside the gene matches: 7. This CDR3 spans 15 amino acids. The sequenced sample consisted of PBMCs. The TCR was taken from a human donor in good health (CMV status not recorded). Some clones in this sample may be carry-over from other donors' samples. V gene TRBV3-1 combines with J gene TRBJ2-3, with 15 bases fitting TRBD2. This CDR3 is CASSLGLAGGPEQYF. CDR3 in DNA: TGTGCCAGCAGCCTGGGACTAGCGGGAGGTCCTGAGCAGTATTTT.